The entry below gives a single T cell receptor (beta chain) sequence along with its context. Sample-barcoded 5' priming and a J-beta primer mix drove a second PCR of about 6 to 11 cycles. TCRdb passed the 5' RACE reads through MiXCR, listing each CDR3 protein once. The data show around 990,000 distinct CDR3 sequences, with approximately 25% seen just once and around 0.7% held by the top ten. The sample, around 10 milliliters of peripheral blood, was drawn from each donor. The study isolated at least 7 million PBMCs from each sample. These data belong to a study of blood T cells in healthy people across ages. This same sample was also taken into another study, of T cells of mothers and their children. That report adds: When the second PCR was run, its M1S primer added sample barcodes and 2-4 random nucleotides. In unrelated and related pairs, TCR recombination output is shaped in a similar way by thymic selection.

Source material: blood. This clonotype was obtained from a girl aged 2 to 10 in good health.

CDR3 protein: CASSYSEAMDSPLHF. The CDR3 nucleotides read TGTGCCAGCAGTTACTCCGAGGCGATGGACTCACCCCTCCACTTT. This chain uses TRBV6-6 with TRBJ1-6; D remains unclear. V was clipped by 0 bases and J by 10 bases, with 13 bases between them. Germline-derived CDR1 and CDR2 are MNHNY and SVGAGI (reference sequence). The CDR3 is made up of 15 amino acids.